These 2 T cell receptor beta chains were sequenced from one sample in a study of blood T cell repertoires in COVID-19 (dated by TCRdb to about 2020). Libraries were constructed by the immunoSEQ multiplex PCR assay. TCRdb retrieved this table from immuneACCESS and kept in-frame rearrangements only. Not all clones are present; in checked studies, unresolved V genes account for under half, and no reason is known for the remainder. The sample table lists about 73,000 clones, 60% to 80% of them with a count of one. The top ten clones comprise approximately 2.5% of the sample. The specimen was peripheral blood. The receptors derive from a man in his 70s with COVID-19, enrolled during active disease.

The gene calls are TRBV19 and TRBJ1-5; 7 bases fit TRBD1. Germline V gives CDR1 LNHDA, CDR2 SQIVND (reference sequence). The CDR3 sequence is 15 residues long. The V segment lost 7 bases and the J segment 5 bases; nucleotides outside the gene matches: 11. The CDR3 nucleotides are TGTGCCAGTACGGGCCGGGACAGCCCCTATCAGCCCCAGCATTTT. Protein product: CASTGRDSPYQPQHF.

V gene TRBV27 combines with J gene TRBJ1-6; no clear D. V was pared by 6 bases and J by 9 bases, with 12 bases between. CDR3 length: 13 amino acids. Germline loops: CDR1 MNHEY, CDR2 SMNVEV (reference sequence). The CDR3 spells CASRLFPSSPLHF. In DNA, the CDR3 is TGTGCCAGCAGACTATTTCCCTCTTCACCCCTCCACTTT.